Below are 10 T cell receptor beta chains sequenced from a single sample in a study of blood T cell repertoires in COVID-19. Method: immunoSEQ multiplex PCR; TCRdb's copy keeps in-frame clones and lacks some. The table lists about 130,000 clones, about 83% of them singletons. The sequenced sample consisted of peripheral blood. The source of these receptors is a man aged 35 to 55 with active or convalescent COVID-19.

The genes are TRBV7-9 and TRBJ1-5; maybe TRBD1 (5 bases). The CDR3 loop spans 15 amino acids. Germline assignment: CDR1 SEHNR and CDR2 FQNEAQ (reference sequence). Trimming removed 4 bases at V and 4 bases at J, with 14 bases between. CDR3 region: CASSSGWDLNQPQHF. CDR3 nucleotide sequence: TGTGCCAGCAGCTCGGGTTGGGACTTAAATCAGCCCCAGCATTTT.

This chain links TRBV9 with TRBJ2-7; 8 bases fit TRBD1. This CDR3 spans 15 amino acids. The germline CDR1 and CDR2 sequences are SGDLS and YYNGEE. V shed 3 bases and J 3 bases; nucleotides not matched to a gene: 8. The CDR3 DNA reads as TGTGCCAGCAGCGAGGCCACAGGGGGGCACTACGAGCAGTACTTC. Its translation: CASSEATGGHYEQYF.

The chain has TRBV5-1 and TRBJ2-3, with TRBD2 as a possible D gene (6 bases). CDR3 length equals 14 residues. The V gene's germline CDR1 is SGHRS and CDR2 YFSETQ. V gave up 6 bases and J gave up 6 bases, with 17 bases separating them. As DNA, the CDR3 is TGCGCCAGCACTCTGGTGGGGGGTGTCGATACGCAGTATTTT. It is translated as CASTLVGGVDTQYF.

This chain connects TRBV28 to TRBJ1-4; 10 positions agree with TRBD1. Germline CDR1 is MDHEN and CDR2 is SYDVKM. J lost 8 bases, V lost 5 bases, and 8 bases had no gene match. The length of the CDR3 is 15 residues. CDR3 nucleotides: TGTGCCAGCAGTGGGGGCGGGACAGGGGAAGAAAAACTGTTTTTT. It encodes CASSGGGTGEEKLFF.

The gene calls are TRBV13 and TRBJ1-6; TRBD1 aligns across 8 bases. In germline, CDR1 is PRHDT, CDR2 FYEKMQ (reference sequence). CDR3 length: 16 amino acids. Trimming removed 2 bases from V and 8 bases from J; junction bases left unmatched: 8. CDR3 coding DNA: TGTGCCAGCAGCTTAAGGCGGACAGGGATTTATTCACCCCTCCACTTT. This translates into CASSLRRTGIYSPLHF.

The chain combines TRBV24-1 with TRBJ1-6; 8 positions match TRBD1. The CDR3 has 13 amino acids. The germline V gene has CDR1 KGHDR and CDR2 SFDVKD. V trimming: 5 bases; J trimming: 9 bases; junction bases outside the gene matches: 2. The CDR3 region is CATSVDRASPLHF. The CDR3 DNA follows: TGTGCCACCAGTGTGGACAGGGCTTCACCCCTCCACTTT.

This chain connects TRBV19 to TRBJ1-4; no definite D call. Trimming took off 0 bases at V and 6 bases at J, with 17 bases between the two ends. Per germline, CDR1 LNHDA and CDR2 SQIVND (reference sequence). This CDR3 is 17 amino acids long. In nucleotides, the CDR3 is TGTGCCAGTAGTATAGATCGGTTTCGGGTAGAGGATGAAAAACTGTTTTTT. This translates into CASSIDRFRVEDEKLFF.

This clone was observed a handful of times. The chain has TRBV6-5 and TRBJ1-2; TRBD1 is a possible D gene (6 bases). The V end was cut by 11 bases, the J end by 4 bases, with 11 bases between. The germline V gene has CDR1 MNHEY and CDR2 SVGAGI. The CDR3 covers 11 residues. CDR3 region: CASGGAYGYTF. Here the CDR3 DNA reads TGTGCCTCGGGGGGGGCCTATGGCTACACCTTC.

The table lists this clone with a few counts. This chain links TRBV18 with TRBJ1-6; a possible D gene is TRBD1 (6 bases). Between the trimmed V and J ends, which lost 3 bases and 4 bases, there was a span of 13 bases. The CDR3 loop spans 16 amino acids. Per the germline V gene, CDR1 is KGHSH and CDR2 is LQKENI. CDR3 sequence reads: CASSPRYRDYNSPLHF. CDR3 coding DNA: TGTGCCAGCTCACCCCGGTACAGGGATTATAATTCACCCCTCCACTTT.

A note on this clone: This sample also contains other DNA sequences that code for the same CDR3. This chain connects TRBV5-1 to TRBJ2-7; TRBD1 matches 8 bases. Trimming removed 0 bases from V and 3 bases from J; junction bases left unmatched: 5. Germline-derived CDR1 and CDR2 are SGHRS and YFSETQ. The CDR3 spans 15 residues. DNA for the CDR3: TGCGCCAGCAGCTTGGGGGGGACAGGTGGCTACGAGCAGTACTTC. This gives the protein CASSLGGTGGYEQYF.